The next 16 T cell receptor beta chains were all read from a single sample in a study of early T cells in non-severe SARS-CoV-2 infection. One entry per CDR3 protein results from TCRdb running MiXCR on the 5' RACE reads. The repertoire has some 30,000 distinct CDR3 sequences, about 4.6% of them found once; the top ten carry about an eighth. Sequences were obtained from whole blood. These receptors were taken from an adult who was a healthcare worker with PCR-confirmed SARS-CoV-2 infection or an uninfected control (not recorded which).

J is TRBJ2-7 and V is TRBV7-2, with D unclear. V gave up 4 bases and J gave up 0 bases, with 13 bases separating them. This CDR3 has 15 amino acids. Germline V gives CDR1 SGHTA, CDR2 FQGNSA. The CDR3 DNA reads TGTGCCAGCAGCTCCCGACTGATAAACTCCTACGAGCAGTACTTC. Its translation: CASSSRLINSYEQYF.

This clonotype was counted many times. The CDR3 here is CASSPGVASYNEQFF. The CDR3 coding sequence is TGTGCCAGCAGCCCAGGGGTGGCTTCCTACAATGAGCAGTTCTTC. The chain carries TRBV3-1 and TRBJ2-1, with D perhaps TRBD1 (6 bases). CDR1 is LGHDT, CDR2 YNNKEL, per germline (reference sequence). The CDR3 totals 15 residues. Trimming cost V 4 bases and J 1 base, with 11 bases left between them.

This clonotype was seen ten or more times. The chain has TRBV3-1 and TRBJ2-5; no reliable D call. The V gene's germline CDR1 is LGHDT and CDR2 YNNKEL (reference sequence). The CDR3 totals 14 residues. Trimming removed 0 bases at V and 4 bases at J, with 9 bases between. The CDR3 sequence is CASSQDSPRETQYF. The CDR3 DNA is TGTGCCAGCAGCCAAGATTCACCACGAGAGACCCAGTACTTC.

The sample holds a few counts of this clonotype. V and J are TRBV12-3 or TRBV12-4 and TRBJ2-7; D unclear. The CDR3 loop spans 13 amino acids. V was pared by 6 bases and J by 0 bases, with 9 bases between. The DNA for the CDR3 is TGTGCCAGCAGCTTAAGGACCTCCTACGAGCAGTACTTC. Amino acids: CASSLRTSYEQYF.

This clonotype is medium-sized in the sample. This chain connects TRBV28 to TRBJ2-4; D is unresolved. V was clipped by 6 bases and J by 9 bases, with 18 bases between them. CDR1 and CDR2 (germline): MDHEN, SYDVKM. This CDR3 is built from 14 residues. CDR3 protein: CASSRHQDPPIQYF. CDR3 in DNA: TGTGCCAGCAGCCGTCATCAGGACCCACCCATTCAGTACTTC.

This clonotype was seen many times. This sequence joins TRBV4-1 and TRBJ2-5; perhaps TRBD1 as D (6 bases). CDR1 is MGHRA, CDR2 YSYEKL, per germline. V lost 4 bases and J 5 bases, leaving 11 bases between the germline ends. This CDR3 has 13 residues. In DNA form, the CDR3 reads TGCGCCAGCAGCCGCCTTCAGGGGGAGACCCAGTACTTC. It codes for CASSRLQGETQYF.

The sample holds many counts of this clonotype. V is TRBV28 and J is TRBJ1-1; D gene uncertain. Germline lookup yields CDR1 MDHEN and CDR2 SYDVKM. The V gene lost 5 bases and the J gene lost 0 bases, with 16 bases spanning the gap. This CDR3 has 16 residues. The CDR3 nucleotides are TGTGCCAGCAGTCCGCCTGGTCGGACGGTGAACACTGAAGCTTTCTTT. Translating gives CASSPPGRTVNTEAFF. Full variable domain (outside the CDR3, taken from reference TRBV28 and TRBJ1-1): DVKVTQSSRYLVKRTGEKVFLECVQDMDHENMFWYRQDPGLGLRLIYFSYDVKMKEKGDIPEGYSVSREKKERFSLILESASTNQTSMYLCASSPPGRTVNTEAFFGQGTRLTVV.

This clonotype counts as medium-sized. The chain has TRBV5-1 and TRBJ2-7; D may be TRBD1 (5 bases). Germline loops: CDR1 SGHRS, CDR2 YFSETQ. The CDR3 consists of 15 residues. Between the trimmed V and J ends, which lost 3 bases and 4 bases, there was a span of 17 bases. The CDR3 loop reads CASSYSDSPGYEQYF. The DNA of the CDR3 is TGCGCCAGCAGCTACTCCGACAGCCCGGGTTACGAGCAGTACTTC. Full variable domain (rest looked up from reference TRBV5-1 and TRBJ2-7): KAGVTQTPRYLIKTRGQQVTLSCSPISGHRSVSWYQQTPGQGLQFLFEYFSETQRNKGNFPGRFSGRQFSNSRSEMNVSTLELGDSALYLCASSYSDSPGYEQYFGPGTRLTVT.

This clonotype has a count of ten or more. The chain recombines TRBV20-1 with TRBJ2-5; no definite D call. The V end lost 7 bases, the J end lost 5 bases, and 14 bases lay between the germline ends. In germline, CDR1 is DFQATT, CDR2 SNEGSKA (reference sequence). The CDR3 length is 12 residues. This CDR3 reads CSVLSKDETQYF. The CDR3 nucleotides are TGCAGTGTCCTCAGCAAGGATGAGACCCAGTACTTC.

This clonotype was picked up many times. The chain couples TRBV29-1 to TRBJ2-3, with 7 bases aligning to TRBD1. The germline CDR1 and CDR2 sequences are SQVTM and ANQGSEA. The CDR3 loop spans 13 amino acids. J gave up 2 bases and V 8 bases, and 7 bases lay outside the gene matches. The chain's CDR3 is CSQGTATTDTQYF. In nucleotides, the CDR3 is TGCAGCCAAGGGACAGCAACCACAGATACGCAGTATTTT.

This clonotype was picked up many times. The CDR3 reads CASSPGRSEGDTQYF. DNA of the CDR3: TGCGCCAGCAGCCCCGGACGGAGCGAGGGAGATACGCAGTATTTT. The chain is built from TRBV10-2 and TRBJ2-3; a possible D gene is TRBD2 (5 bases). CDR1 is WSHSY and CDR2 is SAAADI in the germline V gene. The V gene lost 6 bases and the J gene lost 5 bases, with 18 bases spanning the gap. The length of the CDR3 is 15 residues.

This clonotype was detected many times. J is TRBJ2-7 and V is TRBV18; D gene uncertain. Germline CDR1 KGHSH, CDR2 LQKENI. This CDR3 is 12 amino acids long. Trimming took off 3 bases at V and 3 bases at J, with 6 bases between the two ends. The CDR3 DNA reads TGTGCCAGCTCACCGAACAGCTACGAGCAGTACTTC. Translation gives CASSPNSYEQYF.

This clonotype was seen many times. The chain recombines TRBV7-2 with TRBJ2-2, with D unresolved. This CDR3 contains 16 residues. The V end lost 2 bases, the J end lost 5 bases, and 15 bases lay between the germline ends. Germline loops: CDR1 SGHTA, CDR2 FQGNSA. This CDR3 is CASSLLPGPTTGELFF. CDR3 DNA: TGTGCCAGCAGCTTACTTCCCGGGCCAACGACCGGGGAGCTGTTTTTT.

The chain employs TRBV4-2 and TRBJ1-5; tentatively, D is TRBD1 (5 bases). Trimming shortened V by 3 bases and J by 4 bases, and 16 bases separated the two germline ends. The CDR3 covers 16 residues. The germline V gene has CDR1 LGHNA and CDR2 YNFKEQ. The CDR3 reads CASSQVWAGENQPQHF. The CDR3 DNA is TGTGCCAGCAGCCAGGTCTGGGCGGGGGAGAATCAGCCCCAGCATTTT.

There are many counts of this clonotype. The chain is built from TRBV9 and TRBJ2-1, with TRBD2 matching over 10 bases. Germline trimming cut 2 bases from V and 9 bases from J; bases unmatched to any gene: 11. This CDR3 is built from 16 residues. CDR1 is SGDLS, CDR2 YYNGEE, per germline. CDR3 DNA: TGTGCCAGCAGCGTCGTAGCGGGGGGAATATCGGGTGAGCAGTTCTTC. Translation: CASSVVAGGISGEQFF.

This clonotype was detected only a few times. The CDR3 coding sequence is TGCAGTGCTACCGGACAGGGAGGTTTTGAAAAACTGTTTTTT. Protein: CSATGQGGFEKLFF. The chain has TRBV20-1 and TRBJ1-4; 8 bases are shared with TRBD1. V gave up 4 bases and J gave up 7 bases; unmatched junction bases: 8. Germline V gene data show CDR1 as DFQATT and CDR2 as SNEGSKA (reference sequence). The CDR3 has 14 amino acids.